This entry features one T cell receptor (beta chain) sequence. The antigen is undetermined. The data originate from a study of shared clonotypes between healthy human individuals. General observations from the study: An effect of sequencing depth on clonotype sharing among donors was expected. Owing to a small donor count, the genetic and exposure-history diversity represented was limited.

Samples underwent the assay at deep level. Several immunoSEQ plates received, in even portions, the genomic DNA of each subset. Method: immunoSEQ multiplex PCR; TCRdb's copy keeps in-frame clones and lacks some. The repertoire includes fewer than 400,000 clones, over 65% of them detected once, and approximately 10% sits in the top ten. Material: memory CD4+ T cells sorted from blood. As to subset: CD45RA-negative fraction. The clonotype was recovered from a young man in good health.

The CDR3 protein is CASSPPQGAGQPQHF. CDR3 DNA sequence: TGTGCCAGCAGCCCCCCGCAGGGGGCTGGTCAGCCCCAGCATTTT. V gene TRBV28 combines with J gene TRBJ1-5; 8 bases map to TRBD1. The CDR3 sequence is 15 residues long. V trimming: 6 bases; J trimming: 6 bases; junction bases outside the gene matches: 10. Germline CDR1 and CDR2: MDHEN and SYDVKM.